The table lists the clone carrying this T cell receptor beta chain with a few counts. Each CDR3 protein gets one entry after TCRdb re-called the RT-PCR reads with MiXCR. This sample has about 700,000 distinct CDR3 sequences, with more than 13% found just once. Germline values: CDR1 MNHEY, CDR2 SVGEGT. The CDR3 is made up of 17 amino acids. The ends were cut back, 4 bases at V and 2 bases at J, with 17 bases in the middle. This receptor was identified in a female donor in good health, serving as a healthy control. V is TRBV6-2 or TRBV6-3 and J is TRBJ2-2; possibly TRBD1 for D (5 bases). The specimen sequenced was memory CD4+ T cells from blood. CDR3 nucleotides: TGTGCCAGCAGTTCACCACCCCCGACAGAAAACACCGGGGAGCTGTTTTTT. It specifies CASSSPPPTENTGELFF.